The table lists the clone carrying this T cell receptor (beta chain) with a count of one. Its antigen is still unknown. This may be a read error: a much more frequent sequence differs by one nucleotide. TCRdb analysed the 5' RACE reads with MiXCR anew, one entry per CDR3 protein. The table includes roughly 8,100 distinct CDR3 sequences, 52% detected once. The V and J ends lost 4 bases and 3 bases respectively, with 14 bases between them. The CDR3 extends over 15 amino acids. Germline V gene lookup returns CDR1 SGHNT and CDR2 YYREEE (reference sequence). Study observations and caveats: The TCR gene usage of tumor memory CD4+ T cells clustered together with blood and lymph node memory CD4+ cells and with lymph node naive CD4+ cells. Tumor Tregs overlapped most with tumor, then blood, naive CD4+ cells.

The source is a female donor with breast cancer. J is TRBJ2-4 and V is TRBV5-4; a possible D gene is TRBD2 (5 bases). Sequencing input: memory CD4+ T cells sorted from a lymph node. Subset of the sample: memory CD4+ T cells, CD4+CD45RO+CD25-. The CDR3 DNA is TGTGCCAGCAGCACAGCCCAAGAGGGCAAAAACATTCAGTACTTC. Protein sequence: CASSTAQEGKNIQYF.